These T cell receptor beta chains were read from a single sample in a study of monozygotic twins with inflammatory bowel disease. TCRdb re-called the 5' RACE reads and shows each CDR3 protein once, DNA omitted. The repertoire table contains fewer than 550,000 distinct CDR3 sequences. Sequencing used blood. Receptors were obtained from a human donor with ulcerative colitis or Crohn's disease, or a healthy co-twin of an affected twin (not recorded which). The CDR3 runs from the conserved cysteine through the conserved F or W. Each record gives: J gene, V gene, CDR3 protein.

j_call: TRBJ2-5
v_call: TRBV5-1
cdr3_aa: CASSQEGLETQYF

j_call: TRBJ2-1
v_call: TRBV28
cdr3_aa: CASSLGGLGYEQFF

j_call: TRBJ1-4
v_call: TRBV6-5
cdr3_aa: CASSLEGGGEKLFF

j_call: TRBJ2-7
v_call: TRBV6-5
cdr3_aa: CASSSRWDRGYEQYF

j_call: TRBJ2-5
v_call: TRBV12-3/TRBV12-4
cdr3_aa: CASSLQVTTEQLETQYF

j_call: TRBJ1-6
v_call: TRBV4-2
cdr3_aa: CASSLRPGTSDSPLHF

j_call: TRBJ2-1
v_call: TRBV10-3
cdr3_aa: CAISGGTALGNEQFF

j_call: TRBJ1-1
v_call: TRBV19
cdr3_aa: CASLWRGNTEAFF

j_call: TRBJ2-1
v_call: TRBV30
cdr3_aa: CAWRGEYNEQFF

j_call: TRBJ1-3
v_call: TRBV3-1
cdr3_aa: CASSQDTGGKNTIYF

j_call: TRBJ2-5
v_call: TRBV5-5
cdr3_aa: CASSRYLAGETQYF

j_call: TRBJ1-2
v_call: TRBV16
cdr3_aa: CASSPLVQANYGYTF

j_call: TRBJ2-1
v_call: TRBV5-1
cdr3_aa: CASSRGAGGYNEQFF

j_call: TRBJ2-2
v_call: TRBV3-1
cdr3_aa: CASSQEMSLPTGELFF

j_call: TRBJ1-1
v_call: TRBV20-1
cdr3_aa: CSADDRMNTEAFF

j_call: TRBJ2-6
v_call: TRBV29-1
cdr3_aa: CSVALSGANVLTF

j_call: TRBJ2-6
v_call: TRBV11-2
cdr3_aa: CASSSPHSGANVLTF

j_call: TRBJ2-1
v_call: TRBV6-1
cdr3_aa: CATRRASGTTYNEQFF

j_call: TRBJ2-1
v_call: TRBV27
cdr3_aa: CASSLFRREDYNEQFF

j_call: TRBJ2-7
v_call: TRBV6-1
cdr3_aa: CASRLSRDRTYEQYF

j_call: TRBJ2-4
v_call: TRBV13
cdr3_aa: CASSPGLYPNIQYF

j_call: TRBJ2-7
v_call: TRBV7-8
cdr3_aa: CASSIQLAGGYEQYF

j_call: TRBJ2-7
v_call: TRBV5-1
cdr3_aa: CASSFLAGTSYEQYF

j_call: TRBJ2-1
v_call: TRBV3-1
cdr3_aa: CASTPLNKQFF

j_call: TRBJ2-3
v_call: TRBV12-3/TRBV12-4
cdr3_aa: CASSLRGTDTQYF

j_call: TRBJ1-2
v_call: TRBV30
cdr3_aa: CAYKGQEIYGYTF

j_call: TRBJ1-1
v_call: TRBV5-1
cdr3_aa: CASRGGDGRTEAFF

j_call: TRBJ2-3
v_call: TRBV5-1
cdr3_aa: CASSGRGDGTDTQYF

j_call: TRBJ1-2
v_call: TRBV4-1
cdr3_aa: CASSQLLQGSYGYTF

j_call: TRBJ1-6
v_call: TRBV4-2
cdr3_aa: CASSQGWDRNSPLHF

j_call: TRBJ2-2
v_call: TRBV29-1
cdr3_aa: CSVEARGSGELFF

j_call: TRBJ2-2
v_call: TRBV6-1
cdr3_aa: CASSEQRAGGELFF

j_call: TRBJ2-1
v_call: TRBV12-3/TRBV12-4
cdr3_aa: CASILSATSGYNEQFF

j_call: TRBJ1-2
v_call: TRBV3-1
cdr3_aa: CASSQGKGFFGYTF

j_call: TRBJ2-7
v_call: TRBV12-3/TRBV12-4
cdr3_aa: CASSADFYEQYF

j_call: TRBJ2-3
v_call: TRBV7-6
cdr3_aa: CASSLALGRGTDTQYF

j_call: TRBJ2-1
v_call: TRBV7-3
cdr3_aa: CASSRGGTGFSNEQFF

j_call: TRBJ2-7
v_call: TRBV12-3/TRBV12-4
cdr3_aa: CASNHWTSGKGYEQYF

j_call: TRBJ2-2
v_call: TRBV7-2
cdr3_aa: CASSPSPGNGELFF

j_call: TRBJ2-7
v_call: TRBV30
cdr3_aa: CAWSPKSGSQHLGQYF

j_call: TRBJ2-3
v_call: TRBV29-1
cdr3_aa: CSVGRPLTDTQYF

j_call: TRBJ2-3
v_call: TRBV20-1
cdr3_aa: CSARAGSGRTDTQYF

j_call: TRBJ2-1
v_call: TRBV12-3/TRBV12-4
cdr3_aa: CASSSLSYNEQFF

j_call: TRBJ1-1
v_call: TRBV12-3/TRBV12-4
cdr3_aa: CASSQQGSYTEAFF

j_call: TRBJ1-1
v_call: TRBV4-2
cdr3_aa: CASSQAHRLNTEAFF

j_call: TRBJ2-7
v_call: TRBV6-1
cdr3_aa: CASTGRQPAYEQYF

j_call: TRBJ2-7
v_call: TRBV28
cdr3_aa: CASEGSGVGYEQYF